This note documents a single TCR beta chain sequence. Its antigen is not known. This sample is part of a study of a mutant IDH1 vaccine in newly diagnosed glioma. Study information: Patients in the study were vaccinated eight times, receiving shots in weeks 1, 3, 5, 7, 11, 15, 19 and 23. The therapy given earlier, which was standard therapy, consisted of radiotherapy, temozolomide, or both, and most of the patients received both.

The assay was immunoSEQ multiplex PCR, and TCRdb's table has in-frame clones only and misses some. The sample has tens of thousands of clones; 80% are singletons. The germline V and J ends were trimmed by 4 bases and 1 base, with 5 bases remaining between them. Germline V gives CDR1 ENHRY, CDR2 SYGVKD. CDR3 length: 13 residues. The time point here: week 23, last vaccination. Vaccination used 300 ug of mutant IDH1 20-mer peptide per dose, with topical imiquimod. Specimen: PBMCs, collected from a glioma patient whose treatment included an IDH1 peptide vaccine. This clonotype was sampled from a man aged 40-49 years with glioma. The chain links TRBV10-3 to TRBJ1-5, with a possible D match to TRBD1 (5 bases). The CDR3 DNA reads as TGTGCCATCAGTGGGGACAGCAATCAGCCCCAGCATTTT. This codes for CAISGDSNQPQHF.